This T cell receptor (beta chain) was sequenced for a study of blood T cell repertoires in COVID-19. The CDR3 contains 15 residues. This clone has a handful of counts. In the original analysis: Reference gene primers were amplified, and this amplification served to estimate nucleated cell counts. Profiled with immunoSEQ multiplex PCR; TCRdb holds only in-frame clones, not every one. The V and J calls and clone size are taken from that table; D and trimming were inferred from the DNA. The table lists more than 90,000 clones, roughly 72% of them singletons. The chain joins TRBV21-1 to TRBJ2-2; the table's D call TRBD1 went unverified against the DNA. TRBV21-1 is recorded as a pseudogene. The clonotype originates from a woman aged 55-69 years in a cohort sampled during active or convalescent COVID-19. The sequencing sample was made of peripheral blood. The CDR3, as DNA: TGTGCCAGGGGGCCGGGACAGGTGAACACCGGGGAGCTGTTTTTT. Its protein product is CARGPGQVNTGELFF.